What follows are 22 T cell receptor beta chains derived from one specimen sequenced in a study of blood T cell repertoires in COVID-19. Libraries were prepared by immunoSEQ multiplex PCR; TCRdb keeps only in-frame clonotypes and omits some of them. This repertoire shows about 220,000 clones, 65% to 90% found once; its top ten account for roughly 4.7%. The sequenced sample was peripheral blood. The receptors derive from a woman aged 70-85 years with acute or convalescent COVID-19.

In DNA, the CDR3 is TGTGCCAGCAGCCACCCAGAAACACCCCTCCACTTT. It specifies CASSHPETPLHF. The J gene is TRBJ1-6, the V gene TRBV3-1 (or the pseudogene TRBV3-2); D unresolved. The CDR3 length is 12 residues. The ends were cut back, 3 bases at V and 11 bases at J, with 8 bases in the middle. Germline CDR1 reads LGHDT; CDR2 reads YNNKEL (reference sequence).

The chain recombines TRBV7-2 with TRBJ1-1, with D unclear. CDR1 and CDR2 from the germline V gene are SGHTA and FQGNSA. The CDR3 sequence is 13 residues long. The ends were cut back, 5 bases at V and 0 bases at J, with 7 bases in the middle. CDR3 sequence reads: CASSAQMNTEAFF. As DNA, the CDR3 is TGTGCCAGCAGCGCCCAGATGAACACTGAAGCTTTCTTT.

V usage is TRBV10-3 and J usage is TRBJ1-6; the D is unclear. There are 13 residues in the CDR3. CDR1 and CDR2 from the germline V gene are ENHRY and SYGVKD. Trimming pared 3 bases from V and 5 bases from J, leaving 5 bases between. CDR3 nucleotides: TGTGCCATCAGTGAACGGGATAATTCACCCCTCCACTTT. Encoded protein: CAISERDNSPLHF.

The chain couples TRBV4-1 to TRBJ1-5, with a tentative D call TRBD1 (6 bases). V gave up 0 bases and J gave up 6 bases, with 21 bases separating them. The CDR3 spans 18 residues. Germline CDR1 is MGHRA and CDR2 is YSYEKL. CDR3 protein: CASSQDGGAGRLTQPQHF. CDR3 sequence (DNA): TGCGCCAGCAGCCAAGATGGGGGGGCAGGAAGACTTACTCAGCCCCAGCATTTT.

The chain is built from TRBV4-1 and TRBJ2-7, with TRBD2 matching over 8 bases. The CDR3 has 13 residues. The V and J ends lost 2 bases and 7 bases, in that order; junction bases with no gene match: 4. Germline V gene data show CDR1 as MGHRA and CDR2 as YSYEKL. CDR3 in amino acids: CASSQRSGGEQYF. The CDR3 DNA is TGCGCCAGCAGCCAACGATCGGGGGGGGAGCAGTACTTC.

This clone turned up a few times. The V and J genes are TRBV19 and TRBJ1-2; D possibly corresponds to TRBD1 (6 bases). The CDR3 is 15 residues long. Trimming took 3 bases from V and 4 from J, leaving 15 bases between them. In germline, CDR1 is LNHDA, CDR2 SQIVND (reference sequence). As DNA, the CDR3 is TGTGCCAGTAGTATTAACGGGGCAGGGGCCTATGGCTACACCTTC. Translating gives CASSINGAGAYGYTF.

This clone was seen only a few times. This chain connects TRBV6-2 or TRBV6-3 to TRBJ1-5; TRBD1 matches at 7 bases. Germline V gene sequence: CDR1 MNHEY, CDR2 SVGEGT. This CDR3 is built from 14 residues. V lost 4 bases to trimming and J lost 4 bases; unmatched junction nucleotides: 4. CDR3 protein: CASSWTGANQPQHF. CDR3 DNA sequence: TGTGCCAGCAGTTGGACAGGAGCTAATCAGCCCCAGCATTTT.

The chain links TRBV6-2 or TRBV6-3 to TRBJ2-3, with 8 nucleotides matching TRBD1. Germline V gene lookup returns CDR1 MNHEY and CDR2 SVGEGT. The CDR3 runs 11 residues. The V segment lost 5 bases and the J segment 12 bases; nucleotides outside the gene matches: 4. In DNA, the CDR3 is TGTGCCAGCAGTGACGGACAGGGTCAGTATTTT. Its translation is CASSDGQGQYF.

The rearrangement links TRBV7-2 to TRBJ1-2; tentatively, D is TRBD1 (6 bases). Trimming removed 1 base at V and 8 bases at J, with 11 bases between. CDR1 is SGHTA and CDR2 is FQGNSA in the germline V gene. The CDR3 extends over 13 amino acids. CDR3 in amino acids: CASSLGPGDGYTF. Here the CDR3 DNA reads TGTGCCAGCAGCTTAGGACCAGGGGACGGCTACACCTTC. The complete variable domain, with remaining parts taken from reference TRBV7-2 and TRBJ1-2, reads GAGVSQSPSNKVTEKGKDVELRCDPISGHTALYWYRQSLGQGLEFLIYFQGNSAPDKSGLPSDRFSAERTGGSVSTLTIQRTQQEDSAVYLCASSLGPGDGYTFGSGTRLTVV.

The V and J genes are TRBV30 and TRBJ1-6; the D gene is possibly TRBD1 (6 bases). CDR1 and CDR2 from the germline V gene are GTSNPN and SVGIG (reference sequence). The CDR3 has 15 residues. V was clipped by 0 bases and J by 8 bases, with 14 bases between them. This chain's CDR3 is CAWSVLAGAYSPLHF. CDR3 nucleotide sequence: TGTGCCTGGAGTGTACTGGCAGGGGCCTATTCACCCCTCCACTTT. Full variable domain (rest looked up from reference TRBV30 and TRBJ1-6): SQTIHQWPATLVQPVGSPLSLECTVEGTSNPNLYWYRQAAGRGLQLLFYSVGIGQISSEVPQNLSASRPQDRQFILSSKKLLLSDSGFYLCAWSVLAGAYSPLHFGNGTRLTVT.

V usage is TRBV9 and J usage is TRBJ1-4; TRBD1 is a possible D gene (5 bases). CDR1 SGDLS and CDR2 YYNGEE come from the germline V gene. The V and J ends lost 3 bases and 0 bases respectively, with 15 bases between them. The CDR3 has 17 residues. The CDR3 DNA is TGTGCCAGCAGCGCGCCCTCGGGGGTTGCAACTAATGAAAAACTGTTTTTT. Translation gives CASSAPSGVATNEKLFF.

The chain joins TRBV19 to TRBJ1-2, with D uncertain. This CDR3 is built from 15 residues. Germline V gene lookup returns CDR1 LNHDA and CDR2 SQIVND (reference sequence). V lost 3 bases to trimming and J lost 3 bases, with 14 bases between them. The CDR3 reads CASSIFHSEDYGYTF. The DNA for the CDR3 is TGTGCCAGTAGTATTTTTCACTCGGAGGACTATGGCTACACCTTC. The full variable domain, completed using reference TRBV19 and TRBJ1-2, is DGGITQSPKYLFRKEGQNVTLSCEQNLNHDAMYWYRQDPGQGLRLIYYSQIVNDFQKGDIAEGYSVSREKKESFPLTVTSAQKNPTAFYLCASSIFHSEDYGYTFGSGTRLTVV.

This clone was counted between two and nine times. V is TRBV5-1 and J is TRBJ1-2; 9 bases map to TRBD1. CDR3 length equals 14 residues. With 4 bases clipped from V and 4 bases from J, the junction kept 5 bases outside the gene matches. Germline V gene lookup returns CDR1 SGHRS and CDR2 YFSETQ. DNA for the CDR3: TGCGCCAGCAGCATGGGACAGGGCGGCTATGGCTACACCTTC. Translating gives CASSMGQGGYGYTF.

This chain uses TRBV18 with TRBJ1-1; D unresolved. The CDR3 sequence is 16 residues long. Germline-derived CDR1 and CDR2 are KGHSH and LQKENI. V was trimmed by 1 base and J by 3 bases, leaving 15 bases between them. CDR3 sequence reads: CASSPRLPREDTEAFF. CDR3 bases: TGTGCCAGCTCACCACGGCTCCCTAGGGAGGACACTGAAGCTTTCTTT.

This chain uses TRBV7-8 with TRBJ1-1; D call uncertain. Deletions cut 4 bases from V and 2 bases from J, with 11 bases between. CDR3 size: 14 residues. Germline loops: CDR1 SGHVS, CDR2 FQNEAQ. This CDR3 is CASSSSTANTEAFF. CDR3 in DNA: TGTGCCAGCAGCTCAAGTACTGCTAACACTGAAGCTTTCTTT.

V is TRBV6-5 and J is TRBJ2-2; 7 bases line up with TRBD1. The ends lost 6 bases at V and 4 bases at J; junction bases unmatched: 5. Germline CDR1 is MNHEY and CDR2 is SVGAGI. The CDR3 totals 14 residues. CDR3 DNA sequence: TGTGCCAGCAGGACCCAGGGGGTCACCGGGGAGCTGTTTTTT. It yields the protein CASRTQGVTGELFF.

The chain uses TRBV27 and TRBJ2-7; 7 nucleotides agree with TRBD1. Germline values: CDR1 MNHEY, CDR2 SMNVEV (reference sequence). This CDR3 has 14 residues. V shed 4 bases and J 3 bases; nucleotides not matched to a gene: 6. The CDR3 reads CASSSWTGSYEQYF. DNA of the CDR3: TGTGCCAGCAGTTCCTGGACAGGCAGCTACGAGCAGTACTTC.

The rearrangement uses TRBV11-2 and TRBJ1-1, with unresolved D. CDR1 is SGHAT, CDR2 FQNNGV, per germline. The CDR3 is 13 residues long. V was clipped by 6 bases and J by 3 bases, with 11 bases between them. CDR3 nucleotides: TGTGCCAGCAGGTCAAACTTGGACACTGAAGCTTTCTTT. The encoded protein is CASRSNLDTEAFF.

The rearrangement joins TRBV6-5 to TRBJ2-5; a weak D match, TRBD1 (6 bases). Trimming cost V 6 bases and J 5 bases, with 16 bases left between them. CDR3 length: 14 residues. CDR1 and CDR2 from the germline V gene are MNHEY and SVGAGI. The CDR3: CASRPRGQSETQYF. The CDR3 DNA reads TGTGCCAGCAGGCCCCGGGGACAATCGGAGACCCAGTACTTC.

This clone was seen only a few times. The chain combines TRBV29-1 with TRBJ2-2, with a weak D call TRBD1 (6 bases). The CDR3 loop spans 13 amino acids. Germline V gene sequence: CDR1 SQVTM, CDR2 ANQGSEA. Trimming cost V 5 bases and J 5 bases, with 12 bases left between them. CDR3 loop: CSVYNRETGELFF. In DNA, the CDR3 is TGCAGCGTTTATAACAGGGAGACCGGGGAGCTGTTTTTT.

V gene TRBV29-1 combines with J gene TRBJ1-2, with 8 bases lining up with TRBD1. CDR3 length: 14 residues. Trimming at V came to 7 bases and at J to 5 bases, leaving 12 bases not matched to a gene. The germline CDR1 and CDR2 sequences are SQVTM and ANQGSEA. This CDR3 is CSAASGTGPYGYTF. CDR3 bases: TGCAGCGCCGCATCTGGGACAGGCCCTTATGGCTACACCTTC. The full variable domain, its missing parts supplied by reference TRBV29-1 and TRBJ1-2, is SAVISQKPSRDICQRGTSLTIQCQVDSQVTMMFWYRQQPGQSLTLIATANQGSEATYESGFVIDKFPISRPNLTFSTLTVSNMSPEDSSIYLCSAASGTGPYGYTFGSGTRLTVV.

V and J are TRBV11-2 and TRBJ1-5; a possible D gene is TRBD1 (6 bases). The ends were cut back, 5 bases at V and 1 base at J, with 9 bases in the middle. CDR1 and CDR2 from the germline V gene are SGHAT and FQNNGV. The CDR3 runs to 14 residues. CDR3 coding DNA: TGTGCCAGCAGCCCCGGACAGAGCAATCAGCCCCAGCATTTT. Amino acid sequence: CASSPGQSNQPQHF.